The rows below give T cell receptor beta chains drawn from one sample of a study of T cell repertoires in cytomegalovirus infection. MiXCR, applied by TCRdb to the reads, yields one record per CDR3 protein. The repertoire holds 100,000 to 150,000 distinct CDR3 sequences, with more than 25% as singletons. What these receptors recognize is not known. The starting material was CD8+ T cells from cultured PBMCs, obtained from culture after CMV antigen stimulation. These receptors originate from a human donor in good health (CMV status not recorded). Some clones in this sample may be carry-over from other donors' samples. The CDR3 runs from the conserved cysteine through the conserved F or W. D genes are given only for firm matches. The size entry is marked missing in some rows and otherwise reads once, few, many or a size class.

abundance,d_gene,v_gene,j_gene,CDR3nt,CDR3aa
few,-,TRBV7-9,TRBJ1-6,TGTGCCAGCAGCTTAGCGGGCACCTATAATTCACCCCTCCACTTT,CASSLAGTYNSPLHF
few,TRBD2,TRBV27,TRBJ2-1,TGTGCCAGCAGTTTTGGCGGGGGGGGAGAGCAGTTCTTC,CASSFGGGGEQFF
-,-,TRBV5-4,TRBJ1-1,TGTGCCAGCAGCTTGCGGTCAGGGGAAAAAGCTTTCTTT,CASSLRSGEKAFF
-,-,TRBV12-3/TRBV12-4,TRBJ1-5,TGTGCCAGCAGACCACAGGGACCCAATCAGCCCCAGCATTTT,CASRPQGPNQPQHF
-,TRBD2,TRBV4-3,TRBJ2-3,TGCGCCAGCAGCTTCACTAGCGTCACAGATACGCAGTATTTT,CASSFTSVTDTQYF
few,-,TRBV7-2,TRBJ2-3,TGTGCCAGCAGCTCGAGGGGTAGCCCCGCAGATACGCAGTATTTT,CASSSRGSPADTQYF
once,TRBD1,TRBV4-3,TRBJ2-7,TGCGCCAGCAGCCCAGGACAGGGTACGTCGACGTGGGAGCAGTACTTC,CASSPGQGTSTWEQYF
-,-,TRBV12-3/TRBV12-4,TRBJ2-7,TGTGCCAGCAGTTTGAGGGGGGGCCGCTACGAGCAGTACTTC,CASSLRGGRYEQYF
-,-,TRBV5-5,TRBJ2-2,TGTGCCAGCAGCAGTGGGCTAGTCTGGTCCGGGGAGCTGTTTTTT,CASSSGLVWSGELFF
few,-,TRBV7-2,TRBJ1-1,TGTGCCAGCAGCTTTGTTTTCGTCGGGAGTAGGGCTTTCTTT,CASSFVFVGSRAFF
many,TRBD1,TRBV7-9,TRBJ2-7,TGTGCCAGCAGCCCAACGGACAGGGTATACGAGCAGTACTTC,CASSPTDRVYEQYF
-,-,TRBV12-3/TRBV12-4,TRBJ1-1,TGTGCCAGCACCTGGGGGAGATTGAACACTGAAGCTTTCTTT,CASTWGRLNTEAFF
-,-,TRBV25-1,TRBJ1-4,TGTGCCAGCAGTGGCTTAGGGTCCGGGCCTAATGAAAAACTGTTTTTT,CASSGLGSGPNEKLFF
few,-,TRBV6-1,TRBJ1-1,TGTGCCAGCATAGAAACCGGGACTGTGAACACTGAAGCTTTCTTT,CASIETGTVNTEAFF
-,TRBD1,TRBV7-9,TRBJ1-4,TGTGCCAGCAGCTTCCGACAGGGGCTTAATGAAAAACTGTTTTTT,CASSFRQGLNEKLFF
few,-,TRBV2,TRBJ1-5,TGTGCCAGCGGGGAGCCCCAGCATTTT,CASGEPQHF
-,-,TRBV6-2/TRBV6-3,TRBJ2-7,TGTGCCAGCAGTCCTAGACAGACCTTTGGGGAGCAGTACTTC,CASSPRQTFGEQYF
-,-,TRBV2,TRBJ1-1,TGTGCCAGCAGTGAGGTTTGGGGTCCCACTGAAGCTTTCTTT,CASSEVWGPTEAFF
once,TRBD2,TRBV4-1,TRBJ2-2,TGCGCCAGCAGCCCTGGCCCTAGCGGGGGGTTCGACGGGGAGCTGTTTTTT,CASSPGPSGGFDGELFF
once,TRBD2,TRBV12-3/TRBV12-4,TRBJ2-1,TGTGCCAGCAGACCCCCGGGACTAGCTTACCATGAGCAGTTCTTC,CASRPPGLAYHEQFF
few,TRBD2,TRBV7-8,TRBJ2-1,TGTGCCAGCAGCTTAGCCCCGGGACTACTCTACAATGAGCAGTTCTTC,CASSLAPGLLYNEQFF
-,-,TRBV10-3,TRBJ2-7,TGTGCCATCAGTAAGGGGACAAACTACGAGCAGTACTTC,CAISKGTNYEQYF
many,TRBD1,TRBV13,TRBJ2-7,TGTGCCAGCAGCTCTCTCGACAGGGGCCGCAACTACGAGCAGTACTTC,CASSSLDRGRNYEQYF
-,TRBD2,TRBV2,TRBJ2-1,TGTGCCAGCAGTGAAGGCCCGAGGACTAGCGGGGGCATGTACAATGAGCAGTTCTTC,CASSEGPRTSGGMYNEQFF
few,-,TRBV4-1,TRBJ1-5,TGCGCCAGCAGCCAAGCAGGGACCAATCAGCCCCAGCATTTT,CASSQAGTNQPQHF
few,TRBD2,TRBV27,TRBJ2-1,TGTGCCAGCAGTTTATCGGCACTAGCGGGGGAGGGAAATGAGCAGTTCTTC,CASSLSALAGEGNEQFF
-,-,TRBV4-3,TRBJ1-1,TGCGCCAGCAGCCTTGGTAGGGAATCGAACACTGAAGCTTTCTTT,CASSLGRESNTEAFF
-,-,TRBV6-5,TRBJ2-2,TGTGCCACCATCTCAGGGGCCGGGGAGCTGTTTTTT,CATISGAGELFF
many,TRBD2,TRBV2,TRBJ2-3,TGTGCCAGCAGTGACGGCGGGGGGTCTACAGATACGCAGTATTTT,CASSDGGGSTDTQYF
few,-,TRBV6-6,TRBJ1-1,TGTGCCAGCAGTTACAACCCATCCCGGACGGGAATGAACACTGAAGCTTTCTTT,CASSYNPSRTGMNTEAFF
-,-,TRBV5-5,TRBJ2-1,TGTGCCAGCAGCCGGACTACCTCGGATCACAATGAGCAGTTCTTC,CASSRTTSDHNEQFF
few,TRBD1,TRBV6-6,TRBJ2-7,TGTGCCAGCGCGACAGGGTACGAGCAGTACTTC,CASATGYEQYF
-,-,TRBV9,TRBJ2-5,TGTGCCAGCAGCGTAGTTGGGGCCTTGGGGGAGACCCAGTACTTC,CASSVVGALGETQYF
-,-,TRBV10-3,TRBJ2-2,TGTGCCATCAGTGAGTTAGGGACTTCCACGTCCGGGGAGCTGTTTTTT,CAISELGTSTSGELFF
-,-,TRBV7-2,TRBJ2-2,TGTGCCAGCAGCTTAGGTTCGGGGTTCGAAGTCGGGAAGCTGTTTTTT,CASSLGSGFEVGKLFF
-,-,TRBV7-9,TRBJ2-5,TGTGCCAGCAGCCAGGGAGGAGGGCACCAAGAGACCCAGTACTTC,CASSQGGGHQETQYF
-,TRBD1,TRBV12-5,TRBJ1-2,TGTGCTAGTGGTTTGGGACAGGGGTATGGCTACACCTTC,CASGLGQGYGYTF
many,-,TRBV7-2,TRBJ1-2,TGTGCCAGCAGCCCTCCGACCTATGGCTACACCTTC,CASSPPTYGYTF
many,TRBD1,TRBV11-1,TRBJ2-3,TGTGCCAGCAGCTACACGGTTGGACAGGGGGTATCCACAGATACGCAGTATTTT,CASSYTVGQGVSTDTQYF
few,-,TRBV6-5,TRBJ2-7,TGTGCCAGCAGTTACTCGAGGGCAGACTACGAGCAGTACTTC,CASSYSRADYEQYF
-,TRBD2,TRBV11-2,TRBJ2-1,TGTGCCAGCAGCAAGGCTAGCGGGGGGTTCGACAATGAGCAGTTCTTC,CASSKASGGFDNEQFF
-,-,TRBV5-4,TRBJ2-1,TGTGCCAGCAGCTTGGTCGAGGAACTATACAATGAGCAGTTCTTC,CASSLVEELYNEQFF
many,TRBD1,TRBV7-2,TRBJ1-1,TGTGCCAGCAGCCAACGAATGACAGGGAGTAGGAACACTGAAGCTTTCTTT,CASSQRMTGSRNTEAFF
few,TRBD2,TRBV6-1,TRBJ2-3,TGTGCCAGCAGTGAATGGGCTAGCGGGAACACAGATACGCAGTATTTT,CASSEWASGNTDTQYF
few,TRBD1,TRBV6-6,TRBJ1-1,TGTGCCAGCAGGACCCGGGACAGGGCGGGAAATGTTTTAGCTTTCTTT,CASRTRDRAGNVLAFF
few,-,TRBV28,TRBJ2-3,TGTGCCAGCAGTTTCAAGGCGATCACAGATACGCAGTATTTT,CASSFKAITDTQYF
-,-,TRBV6-5,TRBJ1-2,TGTGCCAGCAGTTACGATTCTACTGGACCCAGCTATGGCTACACCTTC,CASSYDSTGPSYGYTF
-,-,TRBV27,TRBJ1-6,TGTGCCAGCAGTTTATACCCCTCGACAGGAACGGTGAATTCACCCCTCCACTTT,CASSLYPSTGTVNSPLHF
-,-,TRBV20-1,TRBJ1-1,TGCAGTGCCGAAAGGAAAGGGGGGACTGAAGCTTTCTTT,CSAERKGGTEAFF
few,TRBD2,TRBV7-6,TRBJ2-1,TGTGCCAGCAGCTTAGTACTAGCGGGTACACAAGGCTACAATGAGCAGTTCTTC,CASSLVLAGTQGYNEQFF
-,-,TRBV18,TRBJ1-6,TGTGCCAGCTCACCGGGACCCGGGAATAGTTATGCACCCCTCCACTTT,CASSPGPGNSYAPLHF
-,TRBD1,TRBV2,TRBJ2-3,TGTGCCAGCGGTCCCGGGACAGGTTACACAGATACGCAGTATTTT,CASGPGTGYTDTQYF
many,-,TRBV6-1,TRBJ1-1,TGTGCCAGCAGATATTCAGGATGGGGAAACACTGAAGCTTTCTTT,CASRYSGWGNTEAFF
-,TRBD2,TRBV7-9,TRBJ2-1,TGTGCCAGCAGCCCAACTAGCGGGGGCTACAATGAGCAGTTCTTC,CASSPTSGGYNEQFF
few,-,TRBV15,TRBJ2-2,TGTGCCACCAGCATTAGACGGAATCCGACCGGGGAGCTGTTTTTT,CATSIRRNPTGELFF
-,-,TRBV4-2,TRBJ1-4,TGTGCCAGCAGCCAAGCCGAGACGGGGGGCGGGGGTGAAAAACTGTTTTTT,CASSQAETGGGGEKLFF
many,-,TRBV19,TRBJ1-1,TGTGCCAGTACGCCCTGGGGGCAGGGGCTTGGTACTGAAGCTTTCTTT,CASTPWGQGLGTEAFF